The clone carrying this T cell receptor beta chain turned up a few times. This sample is drawn from a study of blood T cell repertoires in COVID-19. Study context: From the United States, Italy and Spain came samples of acute and convalescent COVID-19. The cDNA or gDNA used as material had been derived from T cells, B-cell-depleted T cells, or PBMCs.

The CDR3 has 14 amino acids. Germline V gene data show CDR1 as MNHEY and CDR2 as SVGAGI. With 6 bases removed from V and 3 bases from J, the gap between germline ends came to 11 bases. How the authors handled the data: Amplified reference gene primers provided the basis for estimating nucleated cell counts. The protocol was immunoSEQ multiplex PCR, while the TCRdb copy is restricted to in-frame clones and leaves out a portion. V and J calls plus clone size are reproduced from that table; the DNA served to infer D and trimming. The sample records around 160,000 clones, more than 85% being singletons. Sequencing was done on a sample of peripheral blood. The clonotype was recovered from a man between 18 and 35 years old with acute or convalescent COVID-19. The rearrangement joins TRBV6-5 to TRBJ1-4, with D perhaps matching TRBD1 (6 bases). The CDR3: CASRNRAPNEKLFF. CDR3 coding DNA: TGTGCCAGCAGGAACAGGGCCCCTAATGAAAAACTGTTTTTT.